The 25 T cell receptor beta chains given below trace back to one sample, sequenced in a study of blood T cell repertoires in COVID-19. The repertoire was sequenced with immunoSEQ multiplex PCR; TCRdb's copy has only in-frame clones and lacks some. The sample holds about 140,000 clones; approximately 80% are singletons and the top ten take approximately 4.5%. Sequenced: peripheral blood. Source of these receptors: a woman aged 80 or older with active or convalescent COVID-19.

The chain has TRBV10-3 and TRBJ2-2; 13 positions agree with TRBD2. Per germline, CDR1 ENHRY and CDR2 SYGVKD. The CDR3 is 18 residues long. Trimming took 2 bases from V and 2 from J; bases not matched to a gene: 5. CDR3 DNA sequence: TGTGCCATCAGTGAGCTAGGACTAGCGGGAGTTAACACCGGGGAGCTGTTTTTT. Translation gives CAISELGLAGVNTGELFF.

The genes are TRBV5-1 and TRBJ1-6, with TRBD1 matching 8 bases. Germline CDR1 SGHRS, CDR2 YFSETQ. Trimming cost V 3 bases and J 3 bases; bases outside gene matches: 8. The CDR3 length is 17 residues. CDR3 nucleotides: TGCGCCAGCAGCTCCGGACAGGGTCACGTCTATAATTCACCCCTCCACTTT. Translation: CASSSGQGHVYNSPLHF.

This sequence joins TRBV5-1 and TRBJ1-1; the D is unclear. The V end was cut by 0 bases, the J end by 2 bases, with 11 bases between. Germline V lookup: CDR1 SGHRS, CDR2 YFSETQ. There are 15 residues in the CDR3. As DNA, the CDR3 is TGCGCCAGCAGCTTGGCCGAGGCATTTAACACTGAAGCTTTCTTT. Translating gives CASSLAEAFNTEAFF.

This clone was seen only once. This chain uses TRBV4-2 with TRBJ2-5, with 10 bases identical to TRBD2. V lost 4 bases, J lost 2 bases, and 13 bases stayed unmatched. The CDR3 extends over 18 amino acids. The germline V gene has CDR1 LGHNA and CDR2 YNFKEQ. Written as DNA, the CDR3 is TGTGCCAGCAGCCGCGGGGGTGGGCTAGCGGGGGCTCAAGAGACCCAGTACTTC. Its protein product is CASSRGGGLAGAQETQYF.

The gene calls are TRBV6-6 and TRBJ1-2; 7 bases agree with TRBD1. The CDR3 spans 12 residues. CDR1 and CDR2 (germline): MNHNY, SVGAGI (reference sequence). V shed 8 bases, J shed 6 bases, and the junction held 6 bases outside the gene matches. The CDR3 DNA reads TGTGCCAGCTATATTACAGGGGATGGCTACACCTTC. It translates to CASYITGDGYTF.

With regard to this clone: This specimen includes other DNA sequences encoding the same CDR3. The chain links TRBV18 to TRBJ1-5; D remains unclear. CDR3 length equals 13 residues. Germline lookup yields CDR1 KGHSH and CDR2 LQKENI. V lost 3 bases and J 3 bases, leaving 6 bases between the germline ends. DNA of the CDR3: TGTGCCAGCTCACCGGGCCTCAATCAGCCCCAGCATTTT. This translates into CASSPGLNQPQHF.

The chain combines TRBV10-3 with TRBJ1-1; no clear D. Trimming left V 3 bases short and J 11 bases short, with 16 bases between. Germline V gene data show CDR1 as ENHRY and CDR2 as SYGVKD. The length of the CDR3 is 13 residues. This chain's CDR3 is CAISDGDERSAFF. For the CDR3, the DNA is TGTGCCATCAGTGATGGAGATGAACGGTCGGCTTTCTTT.

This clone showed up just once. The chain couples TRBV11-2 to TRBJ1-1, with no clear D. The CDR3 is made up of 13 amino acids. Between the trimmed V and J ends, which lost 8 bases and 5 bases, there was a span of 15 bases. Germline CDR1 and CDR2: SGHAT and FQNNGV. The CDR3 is CASERITRTEAFF. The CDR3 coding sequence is TGTGCCAGCGAGAGGATTACTCGAACTGAAGCTTTCTTT. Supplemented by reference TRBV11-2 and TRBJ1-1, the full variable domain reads EAGVAQSPRYKIIEKRQSVAFWCNPISGHATLYWYQQILGQGPKLLIQFQNNGVVDDSQLPKDRFSAERLKGVDSTLKIQPAKLEDSAVYLCASERITRTEAFFGQGTRLTVV.

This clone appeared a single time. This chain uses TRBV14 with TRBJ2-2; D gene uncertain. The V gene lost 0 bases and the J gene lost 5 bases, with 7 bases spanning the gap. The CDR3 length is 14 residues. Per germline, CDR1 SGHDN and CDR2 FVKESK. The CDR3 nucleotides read TGTGCCAGCAGCCAAGATCTCCGTACCGGGGAGCTGTTTTTT. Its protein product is CASSQDLRTGELFF. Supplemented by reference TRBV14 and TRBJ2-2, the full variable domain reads EAGVTQFPSHSVIEKGQTVTLRCDPISGHDNLYWYRRVMGKEIKFLLHFVKESKQDESGMPNNRFLAERTGGTYSTLKVQPAELEDSGVYFCASSQDLRTGELFFGEGSRLTVL.

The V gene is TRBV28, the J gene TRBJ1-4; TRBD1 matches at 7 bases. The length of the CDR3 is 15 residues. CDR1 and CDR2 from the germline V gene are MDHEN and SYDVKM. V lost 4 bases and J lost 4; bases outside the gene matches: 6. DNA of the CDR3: TGTGCCAGCAGTTCCCAGGGGGGCGGTAATGAAAAACTGTTTTTT. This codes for CASSSQGGGNEKLFF.

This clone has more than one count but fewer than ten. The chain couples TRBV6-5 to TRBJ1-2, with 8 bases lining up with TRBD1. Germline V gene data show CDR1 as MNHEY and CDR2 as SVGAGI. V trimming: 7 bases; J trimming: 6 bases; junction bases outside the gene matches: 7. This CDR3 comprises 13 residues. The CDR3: CASIGQGAHGYTF. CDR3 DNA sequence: TGTGCCAGCATTGGGCAGGGGGCCCATGGCTACACCTTC.

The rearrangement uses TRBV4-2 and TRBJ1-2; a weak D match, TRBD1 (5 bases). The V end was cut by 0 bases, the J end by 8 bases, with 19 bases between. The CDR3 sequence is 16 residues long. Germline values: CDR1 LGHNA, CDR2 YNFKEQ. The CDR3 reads CASSQDPTGTRGGYTF. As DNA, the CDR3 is TGTGCCAGCAGCCAAGATCCCACCGGCACAAGGGGCGGCTACACCTTC.

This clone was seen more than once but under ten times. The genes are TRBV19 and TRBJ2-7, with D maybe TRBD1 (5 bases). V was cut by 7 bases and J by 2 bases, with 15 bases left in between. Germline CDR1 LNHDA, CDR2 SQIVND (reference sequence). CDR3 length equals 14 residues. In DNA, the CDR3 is TGTGCCAGTATCTCCAGGGCGGCTCCCTACGAGCAGTACTTC. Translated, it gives CASISRAAPYEQYF.

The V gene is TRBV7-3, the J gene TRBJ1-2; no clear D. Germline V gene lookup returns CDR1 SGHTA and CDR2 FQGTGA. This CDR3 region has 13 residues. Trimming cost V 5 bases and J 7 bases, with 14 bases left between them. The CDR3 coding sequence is TGTGCCAGCAGCATTACAGCAACGTTTGGCTACACCTTC. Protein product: CASSITATFGYTF.

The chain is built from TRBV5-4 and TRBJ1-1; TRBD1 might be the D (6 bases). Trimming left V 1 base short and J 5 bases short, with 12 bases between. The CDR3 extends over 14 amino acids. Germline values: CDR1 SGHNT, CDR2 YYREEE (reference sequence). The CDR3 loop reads CASSLWRTGTEAFF. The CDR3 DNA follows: TGTGCCAGCAGCTTGTGGCGAACAGGGACTGAAGCTTTCTTT.

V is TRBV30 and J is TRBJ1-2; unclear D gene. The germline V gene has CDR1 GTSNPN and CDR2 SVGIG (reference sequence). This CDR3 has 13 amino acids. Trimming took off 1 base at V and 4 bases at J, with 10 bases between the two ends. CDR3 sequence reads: CAWSGQVVYGYTF. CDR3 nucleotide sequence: TGTGCCTGGAGTGGGCAGGTTGTCTATGGCTACACCTTC.

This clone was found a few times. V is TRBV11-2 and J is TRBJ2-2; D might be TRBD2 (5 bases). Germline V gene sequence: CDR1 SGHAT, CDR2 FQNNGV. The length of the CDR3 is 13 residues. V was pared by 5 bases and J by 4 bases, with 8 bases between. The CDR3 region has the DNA TGTGCCAGCAGCCGGGGAGTCACCGGGGAGCTGTTTTTT. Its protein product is CASSRGVTGELFF.

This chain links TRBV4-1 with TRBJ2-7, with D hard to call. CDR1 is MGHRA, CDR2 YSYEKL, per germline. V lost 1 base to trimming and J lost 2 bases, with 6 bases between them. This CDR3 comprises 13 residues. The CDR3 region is CASSQGRTYEQYF. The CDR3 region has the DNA TGCGCCAGCAGCCAAGGGCGGACCTACGAGCAGTACTTC.

DNA for the CDR3: TGTGCCAGCAGCTTTCCGACAGGGGGGTTTGTGGGCACTGAAGCTTTCTTT. Its translation: CASSFPTGGFVGTEAFF. This chain joins TRBV7-9 and TRBJ1-1, with TRBD1 matching 9 bases. The CDR3 has 17 amino acids. CDR1 and CDR2 from the germline V gene are SEHNR and FQNEAQ (reference sequence). V lost 3 bases and J lost 4; bases outside the gene matches: 12.

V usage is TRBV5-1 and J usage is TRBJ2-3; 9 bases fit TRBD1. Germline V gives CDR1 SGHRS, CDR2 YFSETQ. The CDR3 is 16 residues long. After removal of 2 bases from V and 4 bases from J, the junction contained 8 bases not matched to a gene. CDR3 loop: CASSFGGTGMADTQYF. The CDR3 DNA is TGCGCCAGCAGCTTCGGGGGGACAGGGATGGCAGATACGCAGTATTTT.

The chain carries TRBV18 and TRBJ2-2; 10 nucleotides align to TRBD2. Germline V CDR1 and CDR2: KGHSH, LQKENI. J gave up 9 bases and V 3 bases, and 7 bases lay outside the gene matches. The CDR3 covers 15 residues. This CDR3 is CASSPSTSGLRELFF. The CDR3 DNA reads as TGTGCCAGCTCACCCTCGACTAGCGGGTTAAGGGAGCTGTTTTTT.

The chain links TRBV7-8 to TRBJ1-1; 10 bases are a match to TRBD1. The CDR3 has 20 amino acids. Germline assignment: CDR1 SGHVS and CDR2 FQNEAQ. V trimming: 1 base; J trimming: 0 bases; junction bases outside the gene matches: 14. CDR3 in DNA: TGTGCCAGCAGCTTAGTTATAGCCGGGACAGGGGCTCTTATGAACACTGAAGCTTTCTTT. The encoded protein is CASSLVIAGTGALMNTEAFF.

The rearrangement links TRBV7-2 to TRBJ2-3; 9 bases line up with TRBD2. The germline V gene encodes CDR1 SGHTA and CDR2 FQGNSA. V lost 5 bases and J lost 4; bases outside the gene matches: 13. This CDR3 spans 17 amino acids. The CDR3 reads CASSTQSGGGAADTQYF. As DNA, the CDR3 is TGTGCCAGCAGCACTCAATCGGGCGGGGGGGCCGCAGATACGCAGTATTTT.

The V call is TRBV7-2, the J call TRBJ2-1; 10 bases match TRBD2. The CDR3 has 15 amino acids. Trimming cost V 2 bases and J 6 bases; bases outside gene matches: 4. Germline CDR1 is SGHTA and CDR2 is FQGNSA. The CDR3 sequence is CASSLSSGGFNEQFF. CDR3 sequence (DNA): TGTGCCAGCAGCTTATCTAGCGGGGGATTCAATGAGCAGTTCTTC.

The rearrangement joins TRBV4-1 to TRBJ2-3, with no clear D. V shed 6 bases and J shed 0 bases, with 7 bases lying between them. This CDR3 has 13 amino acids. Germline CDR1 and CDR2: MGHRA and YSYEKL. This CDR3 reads CASSVRSTDTQYF. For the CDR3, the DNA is TGCGCCAGCAGTGTCAGGAGCACAGATACGCAGTATTTT.